This T cell receptor beta chain was recovered during a study of cytomegalovirus exposure and HLA in healthy donors. Study context: Tens of millions of unique TCRs from HLA-typed donors were held in an early data release. Study outcomes and limitations: Evidence from a later analysis indicated that most CMV-associated TCR beta chains looked HLA-restricted.

With 60 Vbeta and 13 Jbeta primers, the PCR was carried out. Measured with immunoSEQ multiplex PCR; TCRdb has only the in-frame clones, and not every one. The repertoire holds about 120,000 clones, approximately 72% seen once, with about 29% in the top ten. The germline V gene encodes CDR1 KGHSH and CDR2 LQKENI. V was clipped by 3 bases and J by 3 bases; unmatched bases: 8. This CDR3 contains 16 residues. This clone was counted only a few times. As yet, its antigen is unknown. The TCR was taken from a man in his 60s in good health and CMV-seropositive. The sample consisted of PBMCs. The genes are TRBV18 and TRBJ2-1; 7 bases agree with TRBD1. This CDR3 reads CASSPRDRALYNEQFF. In DNA, the CDR3 is TGTGCCAGCTCACCCCGCGACAGGGCACTCTACAATGAGCAGTTCTTC.